This T cell receptor (beta chain) was observed in a study of graft-versus-host responses after intestinal transplantation. Study-wide background: The whole recipient group had anti-thymocyte globulin induction followed by tacrolimus and steroids for around 3 years. Regarding the study as a whole: GvH clones were found in recipient marrow; some appeared first in ileum or blood. Within allografts, high graft-versus-host to host-versus-graft clonal ratios were seen among patients with graft-donor T cell macrochimerism. An association linked early post-transplant HvG declines with peak circulating GvH clone levels.

Measured with immunoSEQ multiplex PCR; TCRdb has only the in-frame clones, and not every one. The sample lists tens of thousands of clones; roughly 87% were seen once. This clone has just a few counts. Its antigen is not known. The sequence was collected from a human donor who received an intestinal transplant. Sequencing was performed on unstimulated CD8+ T cells sorted from spleen or lymph node cells, taken before intestinal transplant.

This chain's CDR3 is CASTAPGGYDTQYF. CDR3 nucleotide sequence: TGTGCCAGCACCGCTCCTGGGGGTTACGATACGCAGTATTTT. The V gene is TRBV6-5, the J gene TRBJ2-3; TRBD1 or TRBD2 may be the D gene (5 bases each). CDR3 length: 14 residues. CDR1 is MNHEY and CDR2 is SVGAGI in the germline V gene. V lost 7 bases to trimming and J lost 6 bases, with 17 bases between them.